The rows below give T cell receptor beta chains drawn from one sample of a study of persistence of HIV-infected CD4 T cells. These TCRs' antigens remain unknown. Here immunoSEQ multiplex PCR was the method, and the copy in TCRdb shows in-frame clones only, minus some. Found here are about 51,000 clones, about nine tenths of them singletons; the top ten hold about 3.1%. The specimen comprised CD4+ T cells sorted from PBMCs after roughly 18-hour stimulation, sampled from a patient who received antiretroviral therapy. The receptor set was obtained from an adult woman with HIV who was CMV-seropositive. Each CDR3 is given with its conserved first and last residue. The D gene is left open where the match is weak. Not every row has a clone size; where given, it reads once, few, many or a size class.

J gene	D gene	clone size	V gene	CDR3 DNA	CDR3 protein
TRBJ2-3	TRBD1	-	TRBV18	TGTGCCAGCTCCCCGGACAGGGCAGGATATAGGGATACGCAGTATTTT	CASSPDRAGYRDTQYF
TRBJ1-2	-	-	TRBV2	TGTGCCAGCAGGAGGGCGGACTATGGCTACACCTTC	CASRRADYGYTF
TRBJ2-7	-	-	TRBV28	TGTGCCAGCCGTGACAGGTCCCTGTCCTACGAGCAGTACTTC	CASRDRSLSYEQYF
TRBJ2-1	-	-	TRBV12-5	TGTGCTAGTGGTCTACGACGTGTAACCGGTGGGATCTACAATGAGCAGTTCTTC	CASGLRRVTGGIYNEQFF
TRBJ1-1	TRBD1	once	TRBV4-1	TGCGCCAGCAGCCAGGCCACAGGGGGGAGGACTGAAGCTTTCTTT	CASSQATGGRTEAFF
TRBJ2-5	-	-	TRBV7-9	TGTGCCAGCAGAACGACACAAATCCAAGAGACCCAGTACTTC	CASRTTQIQETQYF
TRBJ2-7	TRBD2	-	TRBV11-2	TGTGCCAGCAGCTTAAGGTCGGGCGGGAGAGGTGACGAGCAGTACTTC	CASSLRSGGRGDEQYF
TRBJ1-6	TRBD1	-	TRBV28	TGTGCCAGCAGTGGCCCGAGACAGGGCAATAGTTCACCCCTCCACTTT	CASSGPRQGNSSPLHF
TRBJ1-5	TRBD1	-	TRBV3-1/TRBV3-2	TGTGCCAGCAGCCACCGACAGGGTACAAGCAATCAGCCCCAGCATTTT	CASSHRQGTSNQPQHF
TRBJ2-5	-	few	TRBV27	TGTGCCAGCAGTCCACTGGACAGACAAGAGACCCAGTACTTC	CASSPLDRQETQYF
TRBJ2-3	TRBD2	-	TRBV7-2	TGTGCCAGCAGCCTCGGGACTAGAAACTTAGGAGATACGCAGTATTTT	CASSLGTRNLGDTQYF